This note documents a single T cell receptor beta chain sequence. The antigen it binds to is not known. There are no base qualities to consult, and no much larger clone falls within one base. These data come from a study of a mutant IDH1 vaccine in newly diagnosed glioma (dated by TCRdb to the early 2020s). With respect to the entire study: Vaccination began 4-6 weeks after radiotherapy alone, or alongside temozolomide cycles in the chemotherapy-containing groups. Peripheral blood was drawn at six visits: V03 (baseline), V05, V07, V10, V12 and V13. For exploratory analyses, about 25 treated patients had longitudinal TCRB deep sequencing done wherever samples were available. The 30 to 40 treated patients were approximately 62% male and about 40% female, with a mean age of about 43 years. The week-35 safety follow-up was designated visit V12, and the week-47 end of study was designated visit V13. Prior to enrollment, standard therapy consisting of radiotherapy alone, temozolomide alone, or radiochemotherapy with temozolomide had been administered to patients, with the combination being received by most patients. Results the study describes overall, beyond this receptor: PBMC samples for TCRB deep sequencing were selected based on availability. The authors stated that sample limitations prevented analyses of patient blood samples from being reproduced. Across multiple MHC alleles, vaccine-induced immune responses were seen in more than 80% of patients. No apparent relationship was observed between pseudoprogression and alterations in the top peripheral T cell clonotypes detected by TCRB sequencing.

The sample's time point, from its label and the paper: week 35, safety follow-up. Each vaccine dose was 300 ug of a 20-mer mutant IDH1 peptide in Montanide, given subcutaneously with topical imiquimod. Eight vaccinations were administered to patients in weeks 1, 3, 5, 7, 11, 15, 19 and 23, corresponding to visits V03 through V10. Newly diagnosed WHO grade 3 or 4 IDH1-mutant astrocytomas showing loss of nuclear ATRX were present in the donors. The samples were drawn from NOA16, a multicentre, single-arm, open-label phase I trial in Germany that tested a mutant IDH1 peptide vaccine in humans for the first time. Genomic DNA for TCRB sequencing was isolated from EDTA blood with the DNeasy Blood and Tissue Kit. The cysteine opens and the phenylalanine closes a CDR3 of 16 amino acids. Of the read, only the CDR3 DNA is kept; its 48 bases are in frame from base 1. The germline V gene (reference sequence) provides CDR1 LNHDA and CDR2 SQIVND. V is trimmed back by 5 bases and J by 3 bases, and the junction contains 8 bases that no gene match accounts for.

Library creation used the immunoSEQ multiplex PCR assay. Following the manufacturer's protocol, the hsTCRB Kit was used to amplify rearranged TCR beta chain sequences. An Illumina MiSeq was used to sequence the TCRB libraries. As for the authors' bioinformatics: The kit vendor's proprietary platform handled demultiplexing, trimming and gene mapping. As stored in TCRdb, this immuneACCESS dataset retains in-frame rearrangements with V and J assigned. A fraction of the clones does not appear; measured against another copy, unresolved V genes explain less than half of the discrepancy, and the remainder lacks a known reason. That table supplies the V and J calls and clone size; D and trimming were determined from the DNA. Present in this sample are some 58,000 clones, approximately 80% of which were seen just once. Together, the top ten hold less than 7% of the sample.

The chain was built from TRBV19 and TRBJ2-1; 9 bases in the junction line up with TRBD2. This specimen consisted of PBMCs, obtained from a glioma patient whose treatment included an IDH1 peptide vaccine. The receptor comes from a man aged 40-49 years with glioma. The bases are TGTGCCAGTAGTCCCCGGCTAGCGGGAATCTACAATGAGCAGTTCTTC. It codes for CASSPRLAGIYNEQFF. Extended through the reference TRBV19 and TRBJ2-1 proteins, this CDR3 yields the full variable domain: DGGITQSPKYLFRKEGQNVTLSCEQNLNHDAMYWYRQDPGQGLRLIYYSQIVNDFQKGDIAEGYSVSREKKESFPLTVTSAQKNPTAFYLCASSPRLAGIYNEQFFGPGTRLTVL.